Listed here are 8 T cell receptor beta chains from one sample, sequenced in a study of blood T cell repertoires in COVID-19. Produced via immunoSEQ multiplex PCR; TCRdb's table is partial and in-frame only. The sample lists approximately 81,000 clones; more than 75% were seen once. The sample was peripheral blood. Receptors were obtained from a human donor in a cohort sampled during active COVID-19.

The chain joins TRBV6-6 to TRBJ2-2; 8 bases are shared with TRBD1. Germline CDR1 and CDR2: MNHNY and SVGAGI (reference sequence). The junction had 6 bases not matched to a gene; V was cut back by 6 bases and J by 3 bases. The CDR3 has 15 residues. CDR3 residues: CASSRTGMYTGELFF. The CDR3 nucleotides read TGTGCCAGCAGCAGGACAGGGATGTACACCGGGGAGCTGTTTTTT.

The CDR3 sequence: CAWEKAWGNTIYF. The CDR3 coding sequence is TGTGCCTGGGAAAAAGCTTGGGGAAACACCATATATTTT. V gene TRBV30 combines with J gene TRBJ1-3; the D is unclear. The CDR3 has 13 amino acids. Trimming pared 5 bases from V and 4 bases from J, leaving 12 bases between. Germline V CDR1 and CDR2: GTSNPN, SVGIG (reference sequence).

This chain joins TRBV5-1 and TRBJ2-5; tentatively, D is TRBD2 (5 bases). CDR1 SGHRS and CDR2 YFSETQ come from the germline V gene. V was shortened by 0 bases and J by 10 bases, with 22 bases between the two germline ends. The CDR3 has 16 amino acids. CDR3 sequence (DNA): TGCGCCAGCAGCTTGGGGAGCGGACCTCCTTGGGAAGGCCAGTACTTC. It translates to CASSLGSGPPWEGQYF.

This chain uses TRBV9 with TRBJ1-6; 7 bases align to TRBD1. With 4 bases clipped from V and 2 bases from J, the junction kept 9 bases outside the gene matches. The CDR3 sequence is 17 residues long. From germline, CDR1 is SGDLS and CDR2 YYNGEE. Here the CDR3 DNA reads TGTGCCAGCAGCCCCCTGACAGGGCCTACCTATAATTCACCCCTCCACTTT. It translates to CASSPLTGPTYNSPLHF.

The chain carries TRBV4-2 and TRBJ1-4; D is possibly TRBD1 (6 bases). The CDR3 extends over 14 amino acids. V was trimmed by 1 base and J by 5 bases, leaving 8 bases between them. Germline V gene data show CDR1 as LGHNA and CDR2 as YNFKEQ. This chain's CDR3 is CASSQGQGNEKLFF. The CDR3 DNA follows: TGTGCCAGCAGCCAAGGGCAGGGGAATGAAAAACTGTTTTTT.

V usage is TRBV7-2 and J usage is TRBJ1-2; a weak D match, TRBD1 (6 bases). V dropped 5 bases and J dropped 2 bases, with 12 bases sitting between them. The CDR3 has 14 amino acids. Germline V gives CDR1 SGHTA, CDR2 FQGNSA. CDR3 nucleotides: TGTGCCAGCAGCCAAATCCAGGGGAACTATGGCTACACCTTC. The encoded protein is CASSQIQGNYGYTF. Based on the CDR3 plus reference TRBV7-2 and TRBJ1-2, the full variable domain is GAGVSQSPSNKVTEKGKDVELRCDPISGHTALYWYRQSLGQGLEFLIYFQGNSAPDKSGLPSDRFSAERTGGSVSTLTIQRTQQEDSAVYLCASSQIQGNYGYTFGSGTRLTVV.

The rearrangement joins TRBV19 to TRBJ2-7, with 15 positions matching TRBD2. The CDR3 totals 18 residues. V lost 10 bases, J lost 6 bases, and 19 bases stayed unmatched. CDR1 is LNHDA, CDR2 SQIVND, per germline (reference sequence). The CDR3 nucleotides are TGTGCCACAGCGGGACTAGCGGGGGGCCAAGAGGGGGCTCTCGAGCAGTACTTC. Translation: CATAGLAGGQEGALEQYF.

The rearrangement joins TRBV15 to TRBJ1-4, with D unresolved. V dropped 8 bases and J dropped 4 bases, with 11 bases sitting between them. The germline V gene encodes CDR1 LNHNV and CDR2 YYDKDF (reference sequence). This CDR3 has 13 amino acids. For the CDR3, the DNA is TGTGCCACCTCTCGGGGATTTAATGAAAAACTGTTTTTT. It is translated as CATSRGFNEKLFF.